Following are 25 T cell receptor beta chains from one sample sequenced in a study of cytomegalovirus exposure and HLA in healthy donors. The primer mix had 60 Vbeta and 13 Jbeta primers. Assay: immunoSEQ multiplex PCR; the TCRdb copy retains only in-frame clones and omits some. The sample holds under 200,000 clones, around 79% seen once. The source material was PBMCs. Source of these receptors: a middle-aged woman in good health and CMV-seronegative.

V and J are TRBV12-5 and TRBJ1-2; 10 nucleotides match TRBD1. J lost 2 bases, V lost 8 bases, and 2 bases had no gene match. The CDR3 consists of 13 residues. Germline V gives CDR1 LGHNT, CDR2 FRNRAP. The CDR3 DNA is TGTGCTAGTTTGGGACAGGGGAACTATGGCTACACCTTC. It is translated as CASLGQGNYGYTF.

The CDR3 region is CASRQPRTEFDGYTF. The CDR3 DNA follows: TGTGCCAGCAGGCAACCCCGGACAGAGTTCGATGGCTACACCTTC. The chain joins TRBV6-6 to TRBJ1-2; possibly TRBD1 for D (6 bases). Germline loops: CDR1 MNHNY, CDR2 SVGAGI (reference sequence). V dropped 6 bases and J dropped 6 bases, with 20 bases sitting between them. The CDR3 loop spans 15 amino acids.

The rearrangement joins TRBV9 to TRBJ1-2, with a possible D match to TRBD1 (6 bases). Trimming removed 3 bases from V and 1 base from J, with 13 bases in between. CDR3 length equals 15 residues. Germline V gene lookup returns CDR1 SGDLS and CDR2 YYNGEE. CDR3 protein: CASSAPTGLNYGYTF. CDR3 nucleotides: TGTGCCAGCAGCGCCCCGACAGGACTTAACTATGGCTACACCTTC.

The chain employs TRBV27 and TRBJ2-7, with TRBD1 matching 8 bases. CDR3 length equals 13 residues. V lost 8 bases to trimming and J lost 1 base; unmatched junction nucleotides: 4. The germline V gene encodes CDR1 MNHEY and CDR2 SMNVEV (reference sequence). The CDR3 DNA reads TGTGCCAGCTCAGGGGGCACGTCCTACGAGCAGTACTTC. Translated, it gives CASSGGTSYEQYF.

The gene calls are TRBV11-2 and TRBJ1-2; no definite D call. The CDR3 is 14 amino acids. The germline CDR1 and CDR2 sequences are SGHAT and FQNNGV. The V end lost 5 bases, the J end lost 2 bases, and 12 bases lay between the germline ends. For the CDR3, the DNA is TGTGCCAGCAGCCCTACAGTCATCAACTATGGCTACACCTTC. Protein sequence: CASSPTVINYGYTF.

The gene calls are TRBV10-3 and TRBJ2-5; 11 nucleotides align to TRBD2. This CDR3 has 14 amino acids. Germline V gives CDR1 ENHRY, CDR2 SYGVKD. The trim removed 7 bases at V and 0 bases at J, leaving 1 base unmatched. Here the CDR3 DNA reads TGTGCCATCAAGACTAGCGGGAACCAAGAGACCCAGTACTTC. Translating it yields CAIKTSGNQETQYF.

This clone showed up just once. The CDR3 spells CASSLLAGGPSDTQYF. In nucleotides, the CDR3 is TGTGCCAGCAGCTTACTAGCGGGAGGGCCATCAGATACGCAGTATTTT. This chain joins TRBV7-2 and TRBJ2-3; 12 bases align to TRBD2. J lost 4 bases, V lost 2 bases, and 4 bases had no gene match. This CDR3 is built from 16 residues. CDR1 is SGHTA and CDR2 is FQGNSA in the germline V gene.

As DNA, the CDR3 is TGTGCCAGCAGCTCGGCAGGGGGAAACACCATATATTTT. Amino acid sequence: CASSSAGGNTIYF. J is TRBJ1-3 and V is TRBV13; weak D call: TRBD1 (5 bases). In germline, CDR1 is PRHDT, CDR2 FYEKMQ (reference sequence). V lost 4 bases and J 4 bases, leaving 8 bases between the germline ends. The CDR3 has 13 amino acids.

Regarding this clone: Germline and junction disagree at one end, which may indicate a read error. The gene calls are TRBV7-9 and TRBJ2-1; a possible D gene is TRBD1 (7 bases). The CDR3 is 16 amino acids. Germline-derived CDR1 and CDR2 are SEHNR and FQNEAQ (reference sequence). The CDR3 protein is CSSSLGGTVLNNEQFF. DNA of the CDR3: TGTTCCAGCAGCTTAGGAGGGACAGTCTTAAACAATGAGCAGTTCTTC. Drawing the rest from reference TRBV7-9 and TRBJ2-1, the complete variable domain is DTGVSQNPRHKITKRGQNVTFRCDPISEHNRLYWYRQTLGQGPEFLTYFQNEAQLEKSRLLSDRFSAERPKGSFSTLEIQRTEQGDSAMYLCSSSLGGTVLNNEQFFGPGTRLTVL.

The chain combines TRBV13 with TRBJ1-1, with 9 bases matching TRBD1. Germline lookup yields CDR1 PRHDT and CDR2 FYEKMQ (reference sequence). This CDR3 contains 14 residues. The trim removed 6 bases at V and 1 base at J, leaving 3 bases unmatched. CDR3 DNA sequence: TGTGCCAGCAGTCGGACAGGGGAGAACACTGAAGCTTTCTTT. This translates into CASSRTGENTEAFF.

The CDR3 coding sequence is TGCGCCAGCTTGACTAGCCCGGCGGCGTACAATGAGCAGTTCTTC. Protein sequence: CASLTSPAAYNEQFF. This sequence joins TRBV5-1 and TRBJ2-1; 7 nucleotides agree with TRBD2. The CDR3 runs to 15 residues. V shed 7 bases, J shed 4 bases, and the junction held 11 bases outside the gene matches. Germline CDR1 is SGHRS and CDR2 is YFSETQ.

The CDR3 coding sequence is TGTGCCACCAGCGGCGGGACTAGTGCTACGCAGTACTTC. Amino acids: CATSGGTSATQYF. The rearrangement links TRBV15 to TRBJ2-7; 8 nucleotides align to TRBD2. Looked up from germline, CDR1 is LNHNV and CDR2 is YYDKDF (reference sequence). J lost 9 bases, V lost 5 bases, and 9 bases had no gene match. The CDR3 spans 13 residues.

Comment on this clone: The sample holds other DNA sequences that translate to the same CDR3. V usage is TRBV5-1 and J usage is TRBJ1-4; D gene ambiguous. The CDR3 has 14 residues. Germline-derived CDR1 and CDR2 are SGHRS and YFSETQ. Trimming shortened V by 5 bases and J by 5 bases, and 13 bases separated the two germline ends. The CDR3, as DNA: TGCGCCAGCAGTTTCACGGGGTCAAATGAAAAACTGTTTTTT. Its translation: CASSFTGSNEKLFF.

The chain recombines TRBV6-5 with TRBJ1-4; a possible D gene is TRBD1 (5 bases). CDR1 MNHEY and CDR2 SVGAGI come from the germline V gene. The V end was cut by 7 bases, the J end by 7 bases, with 16 bases between. The CDR3 extends over 14 amino acids. CDR3 bases: TGTGCCAGCATGGAAAGGGGCAGGAGTGAAAAACTGTTTTTT. Encoded protein: CASMERGRSEKLFF.

The chain employs TRBV28 and TRBJ1-1; no firm D call. In germline, CDR1 is MDHEN, CDR2 SYDVKM. The CDR3 covers 11 residues. V was cut by 9 bases and J by 3 bases, with 8 bases left in between. The CDR3 sequence: CASYSDTEAFF. In nucleotides, the CDR3 is TGTGCCAGTTACTCGGACACTGAAGCTTTCTTT.

The chain recombines TRBV9 with TRBJ1-1; D gene uncertain. Germline V gene lookup returns CDR1 SGDLS and CDR2 YYNGEE. CDR3 size: 15 residues. V was cut by 0 bases and J by 4 bases, with 13 bases left in between. CDR3 in DNA: TGTGCCAGCAGCGTAGGGGAGACAAGACCCACTGAAGCTTTCTTT. Encoded protein: CASSVGETRPTEAFF.

This clone showed up just a few times. V usage is TRBV5-6 and J usage is TRBJ1-6; TRBD1 aligns across 7 bases. The CDR3 is made up of 13 amino acids. Germline V gene data show CDR1 as SGHDT and CDR2 as YYEEEE. V lost 4 bases to trimming and J lost 7 bases; unmatched junction nucleotides: 2. The CDR3 loop is CASSLTGNSPLHF. The DNA for the CDR3 is TGTGCCAGCAGCCTGACAGGGAATTCACCCCTCCACTTT.

The rearrangement uses TRBV25-1 and TRBJ1-1, with 12 bases identical to TRBD1. CDR1 MGHDK and CDR2 SYGVNS come from the germline V gene. The V gene end was trimmed by 5 bases and the J gene end by 1 base; junction bases not matched to a gene: 11. This CDR3 is built from 18 residues. In nucleotides, the CDR3 is TGTGCCAGCAGTCCGGGACCGGGACAGGGGGCTAAGAACACTGAAGCTTTCTTT. This translates into CASSPGPGQGAKNTEAFF.

The V gene is TRBV7-8, the J gene TRBJ1-1; D gene ambiguous. The CDR3 sequence is 14 residues long. Germline lookup yields CDR1 SGHVS and CDR2 FQNEAQ. V was cut by 2 bases and J by 0 bases, with 7 bases left in between. The CDR3 loop is CASSLSLLNTEAFF. The CDR3 DNA is TGTGCCAGCAGCTTAAGCCTCTTGAACACTGAAGCTTTCTTT.

Written as DNA, the CDR3 is TGTGCCATCAGGCAGGGTTCGCTGGTTTCCGAAGAGACCCAGTACTTC. Translation: CAIRQGSLVSEETQYF. V is TRBV10-3 and J is TRBJ2-5; tentatively, D is TRBD1 (5 bases). Per the germline V gene, CDR1 is ENHRY and CDR2 is SYGVKD. V was trimmed by 6 bases and J by 3 bases, leaving 20 bases between them. The CDR3 is 16 amino acids.

The rearrangement links TRBV6-1 to TRBJ2-1, with 9 nucleotides matching TRBD2. The CDR3 runs to 13 residues. CDR1 is MNHNS and CDR2 is SASEGT in the germline V gene. V gave up 7 bases and J gave up 6 bases; unmatched junction bases: 4. CDR3 nucleotide sequence: TGTGCCAGCAAAGCGGGAGGCGCCAATGAGCAGTTCTTC. This translates into CASKAGGANEQFF.

The chain joins TRBV5-1 to TRBJ1-4; 11 nucleotides agree with TRBD1. There are 17 residues in the CDR3. Losses at the gene ends were 5 bases for V and 0 bases for J; bases not matched to a gene: 6. Germline V gene sequence: CDR1 SGHRS, CDR2 YFSETQ. The chain's CDR3 is CASSIRDRGTTNEKLFF. CDR3 coding DNA: TGCGCCAGCAGTATCCGGGACAGGGGGACAACTAATGAAAAACTGTTTTTT.

The rearrangement links TRBV10-3 to TRBJ2-1; the match to TRBD2 covers 14 bases. Germline V CDR1 and CDR2: ENHRY, SYGVKD. Unmatched junction bases numbered 9, after V lost 8 bases and J lost 9 bases. This CDR3 has 15 amino acids. This chain's CDR3 is CAIGPGTSGGGEQFF. The CDR3 DNA sequence: TGTGCCATCGGCCCCGGGACTAGCGGGGGTGGTGAGCAGTTCTTC.

CDR3 DNA: TGTGCCAGCTCATTCTCCGGTCTAGCGCCCGAGGAGCAGTACTTC. Translation gives CASSFSGLAPEEQYF. The chain joins TRBV18 to TRBJ2-7; D perhaps matches TRBD2 (6 bases). This CDR3 has 15 amino acids. Deletions cut 5 bases from V and 7 bases from J, with 21 bases between. The V gene's germline CDR1 is KGHSH and CDR2 LQKENI.

The chain joins TRBV6-5 to TRBJ1-2; 7 positions match TRBD1. Germline V gene sequence: CDR1 MNHEY, CDR2 SVGAGI. CDR3 size: 13 residues. V gave up 8 bases and J gave up 4 bases; unmatched junction bases: 7. The CDR3 coding sequence is TGTGCCAGCGGGGCAGGGGGGCTCTATGGCTACACCTTC. Translating gives CASGAGGLYGYTF.